This TCR beta chain was captured in a study of shared clonotypes between healthy human individuals. The V gene end was trimmed by 5 bases and the J gene end by 3 bases; junction bases not matched to a gene: 9. Germline V gene lookup returns CDR1 SGHNT and CDR2 YENEEA. The CDR3 is made up of 15 amino acids. Repertoires were generated with immunoSEQ multiplex PCR, while TCRdb's copy carries only in-frame clones and drops some. The profile shows roughly 510,000 clones, roughly 79% of them singletons. What was sequenced was PBMCs. V and J are TRBV11-3 and TRBJ2-7; 8 nucleotides align to TRBD1. The TCR originated in a woman aged 40 to 50 in good health. Some clones in this sample may be carry-over from other donors' samples. The chain's CDR3 is CASSHWDRNYYEQYF. The CDR3 bases are TGTGCCAGCAGCCACTGGGACAGGAACTACTACGAGCAGTACTTC.